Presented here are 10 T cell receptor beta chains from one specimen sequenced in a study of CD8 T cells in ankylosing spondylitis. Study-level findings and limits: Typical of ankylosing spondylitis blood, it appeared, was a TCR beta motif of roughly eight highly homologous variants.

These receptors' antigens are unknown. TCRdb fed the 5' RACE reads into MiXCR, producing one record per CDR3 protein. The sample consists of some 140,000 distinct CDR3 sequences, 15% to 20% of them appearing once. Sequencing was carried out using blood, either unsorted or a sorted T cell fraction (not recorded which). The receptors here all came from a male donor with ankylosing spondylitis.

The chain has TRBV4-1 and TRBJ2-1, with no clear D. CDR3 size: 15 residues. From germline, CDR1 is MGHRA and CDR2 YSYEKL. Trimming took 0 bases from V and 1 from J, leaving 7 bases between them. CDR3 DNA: TGCGCCAGCAGCCAAGATACGGATTCCTACAATGAGCAGTTCTTC. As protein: CASSQDTDSYNEQFF.

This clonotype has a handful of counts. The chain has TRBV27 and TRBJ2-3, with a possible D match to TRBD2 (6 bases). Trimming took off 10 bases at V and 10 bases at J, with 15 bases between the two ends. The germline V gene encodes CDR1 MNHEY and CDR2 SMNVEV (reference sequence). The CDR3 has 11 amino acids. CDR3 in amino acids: CATGGVTPQYF. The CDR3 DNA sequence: TGTGCCACCGGAGGGGTAACTCCGCAGTATTTT.

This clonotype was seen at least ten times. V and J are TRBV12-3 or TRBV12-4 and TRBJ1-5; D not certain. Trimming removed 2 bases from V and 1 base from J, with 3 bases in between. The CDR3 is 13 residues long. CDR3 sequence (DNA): TGTGCCAGCAGTTTATACAGCAATCAGCCCCAGCATTTT. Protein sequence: CASSLYSNQPQHF.

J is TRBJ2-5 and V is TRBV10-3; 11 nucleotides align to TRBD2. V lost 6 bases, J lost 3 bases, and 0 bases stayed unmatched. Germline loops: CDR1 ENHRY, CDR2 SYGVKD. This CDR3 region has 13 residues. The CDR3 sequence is CAIRLAGEETQYF. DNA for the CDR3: TGTGCCATCAGACTAGCGGGAGAAGAGACCCAGTACTTC.

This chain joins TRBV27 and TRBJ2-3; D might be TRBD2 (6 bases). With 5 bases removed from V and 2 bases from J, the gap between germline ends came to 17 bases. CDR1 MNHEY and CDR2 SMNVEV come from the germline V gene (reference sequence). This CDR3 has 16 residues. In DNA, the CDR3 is TGTGCCAGCAGTGGCCGACTAGTCGGGGACACAGATACGCAGTATTTT. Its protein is CASSGRLVGDTDTQYF.

The CDR3 is CASSLTSGRMSGELFF. The DNA for the CDR3 is TGTGCCAGCAGCTTGACTAGCGGGAGGATGAGCGGGGAGCTGTTTTTT. This chain connects TRBV9 to TRBJ2-2; TRBD2 agrees at 13 bases. Germline loops: CDR1 SGDLS, CDR2 YYNGEE. V dropped 4 bases and J dropped 7; count of bases not matched to a gene: 7. The CDR3 runs 16 residues.

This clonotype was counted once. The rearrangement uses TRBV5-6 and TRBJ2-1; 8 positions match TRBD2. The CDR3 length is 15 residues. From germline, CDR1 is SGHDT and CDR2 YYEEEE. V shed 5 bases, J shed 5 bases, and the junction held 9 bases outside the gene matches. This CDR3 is CASSSTSAINNEQFF. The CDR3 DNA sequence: TGTGCCAGCAGTTCGACTAGCGCAATCAACAATGAGCAGTTCTTC.

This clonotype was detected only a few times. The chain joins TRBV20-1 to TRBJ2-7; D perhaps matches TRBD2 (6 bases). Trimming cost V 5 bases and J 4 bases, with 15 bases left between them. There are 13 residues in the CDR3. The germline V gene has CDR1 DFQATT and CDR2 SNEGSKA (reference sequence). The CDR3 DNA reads TGCAGTGCTTTCATAGCGGAGGAGTACGAGCAGTACTTC. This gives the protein CSAFIAEEYEQYF.

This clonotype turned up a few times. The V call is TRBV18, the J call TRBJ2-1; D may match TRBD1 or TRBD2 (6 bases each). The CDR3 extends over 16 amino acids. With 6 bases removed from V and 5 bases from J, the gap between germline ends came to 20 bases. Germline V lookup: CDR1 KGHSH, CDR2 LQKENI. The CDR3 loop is CASSTRGGRPDNEQFF. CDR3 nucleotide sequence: TGTGCCAGCTCTACCAGAGGGGGGAGGCCAGACAATGAGCAGTTCTTC.

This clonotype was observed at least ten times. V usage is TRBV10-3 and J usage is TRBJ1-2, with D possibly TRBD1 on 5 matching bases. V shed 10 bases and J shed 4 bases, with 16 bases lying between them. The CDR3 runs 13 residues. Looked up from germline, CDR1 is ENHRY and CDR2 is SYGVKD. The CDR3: CASWRGARYGYTF. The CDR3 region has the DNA TGTGCCAGTTGGAGAGGGGCGCGCTATGGCTACACCTTC.